This T cell receptor beta chain was documented in a study of PD-1 blockade in mismatch repair-deficient tumors. About the study: Patients had eleven to twelve mismatch repair-deficient cancer types and were previously treated and progressing.

Profiled with immunoSEQ multiplex PCR; TCRdb holds only in-frame clones, not every one. Altogether around 25,000 clones are present, roughly 80% being singletons, with the ten largest covering about 3%. CDR1 is SGHRS, CDR2 YFSETQ, per germline. V dropped 2 bases and J dropped 8 bases, with 16 bases sitting between them. The CDR3 has 15 amino acids. As regards this clone: Its antigen is unidentified.

Study-level findings and limits: Rapid post-treatment expansion, then contraction, generally preceding radiologic response, marked tumor-resident clones.

The TCR sequence derives from an adult with mismatch repair-deficient cancer. This sample comprised PBMCs, obtained before pembrolizumab treatment. The gene calls are TRBV5-1 and TRBJ1-4; maybe TRBD1 (6 bases). This chain's CDR3 is CASSLRAGDQEKLFF. CDR3 DNA: TGCGCCAGCAGCTTAAGGGCAGGGGATCAGGAAAAACTGTTTTTT.